These T cell receptor beta chains were read from a single sample in a study of shared clonotypes between healthy human individuals. Clones were sequenced by immunoSEQ multiplex PCR, and TCRdb holds only the in-frame ones, with some missing. The sample yields about a million clones, roughly 70% seen once. The sequenced sample was memory CD4+ T cells sorted from blood. These receptors were collected from a man aged 18 to 29 in good health. Each CDR3 is given with its conserved first and last residue. The D gene is left open where the match is weak. Size values are once, few and many counts, or a class for expanded clones, and some rows have none.

TRBV6-1	TRBD1	.	TRBJ2-7	CASRKIRGTGVEQYF	TGTGCCAGCAGGAAGATTCGCGGGACAGGGGTCGAGCAGTACTTC
TRBV10-3	TRBD1	.	TRBJ1-1	CATGQGAGTEAFF	TGTGCCACCGGACAGGGGGCCGGCACTGAAGCTTTCTTT
TRBV6-7	.	.	TRBJ2-2	CASSYPGYFRGELFF	TGTGCCAGCAGTTACCCAGGATACTTTCGCGGGGAGCTGTTTTTT
TRBV6-5	TRBD2	.	TRBJ2-4	CASSYSSGTPKNIQYF	TGTGCCAGCAGTTACTCTAGCGGGACTCCCAAAAACATTCAGTACTTC
TRBV7-2	.	once	TRBJ2-7	CASSFYEQYF	TGTGCCAGCAGCTTCTACGAGCAGTACTTC
TRBV7-9	.	.	TRBJ2-1	CASSLQTGGFGEQFF	TGTGCCAGCAGCTTACAAACGGGTGGGTTCGGTGAGCAGTTCTTC
TRBV6-1	.	.	TRBJ1-1	CASSEARGDPFF	TGTGCCAGCAGTGAAGCAAGGGGGGACCCTTTCTTT
TRBV6-5	.	.	TRBJ2-1	CAARSPNEQFF	TGTGCCGCCAGGAGTCCCAATGAGCAGTTCTTC
TRBV10-2	TRBD1	.	TRBJ1-6	CASSEPTGFGASPLHF	TGCGCCAGCAGTGAACCGACAGGGTTCGGTGCTTCACCCCTCCACTTT
TRBV7-2	TRBD2	.	TRBJ2-2	CASSPRGREVTGELFF	TGTGCCAGCAGCCCCCGGGGGAGGGAGGTCACCGGGGAGCTGTTTTTT
TRBV29-1	.	.	TRBJ1-2	CSVMGSQGYTF	TGCAGCGTTATGGGGTCACAGGGCTACACCTTC
TRBV6-5	.	.	TRBJ1-2	CASSPLGEGAYGYTF	TGTGCCAGCAGTCCCCTGGGGGAGGGTGCCTATGGCTACACCTTC
TRBV30	.	.	TRBJ2-3	CAFPGASTDTQYF	TGTGCCTTCCCCGGGGCCAGCACAGATACGCAGTATTTT
TRBV10-3	TRBD1	once	TRBJ2-3	CAISRTGSTDTQYF	TGTGCCATCAGTCGGACAGGGAGCACAGATACGCAGTATTTT
TRBV5-1	.	.	TRBJ1-6	CASSPGPNSPLHF	TGCGCCAGCAGCCCCGGACCTAACTCACCCCTCCACTTT
TRBV10-3	.	.	TRBJ1-3	CAISVSSGNTIYF	TGTGCCATCAGTGTATCGTCCGGAAACACCATATATTTT
TRBV6-1	TRBD1	.	TRBJ1-2	CATQTGHYGYTF	TGTGCCACTCAGACAGGGCACTATGGCTACACCTTC
TRBV18	.	.	TRBJ1-1	CASSPETELMNTEAFF	TGTGCCAGCTCACCAGAGACGGAACTTATGAACACTGAAGCTTTCTTT
TRBV29-1	TRBD1	few	TRBJ1-2	CSVASRTGNYGYTF	TGCAGCGTTGCCAGCCGGACAGGGAACTATGGCTACACCTTC
TRBV19	TRBD2	.	TRBJ2-7	CASSQSLAARTYEQYF	TGTGCCAGTAGTCAGTCTCTAGCGGCTAGAACCTACGAGCAGTACTTC
TRBV28	.	.	TRBJ2-7	CASSESPRSYEQYF	TGTGCCAGCAGTGAGAGTCCACGTTCCTACGAGCAGTACTTC
TRBV5-4	.	few	TRBJ1-6	CASSLGRSDSPLHF	TGTGCCAGCAGCTTGGGCAGGTCGGATTCACCCCTCCACTTT
TRBV7-2	TRBD2	.	TRBJ2-3	CASSLVGGRATDTQYF	TGTGCCAGCAGCTTAGTCGGCGGGAGGGCGACAGATACGCAGTATTTT
TRBV5-5	TRBD2	.	TRBJ2-1	CASSLVAGGFNEQFF	TGTGCCAGCAGCTTGGTGGCGGGAGGATTCAATGAGCAGTTCTTC
TRBV7-2	.	.	TRBJ1-5	CASTWGGLGNQPQHF	TGTGCCAGCACCTGGGGGGGGCTCGGCAATCAGCCCCAGCATTTT
TRBV30	.	once	TRBJ1-5	CALEGDSNQPQHF	TGTGCCTTGGAGGGAGATAGCAATCAGCCCCAGCATTTT
TRBV18	.	few	TRBJ2-7	CASSPPADSYEQYF	TGTGCCAGCTCACCCCCAGCAGACTCCTACGAGCAGTACTTC
TRBV6-5	.	.	TRBJ1-2	CASSYSPGGYGYTF	TGTGCCAGCAGTTACTCGCCCGGGGGCTATGGCTACACCTTC
TRBV9	TRBD2	.	TRBJ2-1	CASSVDEGGPHEQFF	TGTGCCAGCAGCGTAGATGAGGGAGGGCCCCATGAGCAGTTCTTC
TRBV19	.	few	TRBJ1-2	CASSIDSGNPVTF	TGTGCCAGTAGTATAGATTCGGGGAACCCCGTCACCTTC
TRBV11-2	.	.	TRBJ1-4	CASNPGPLGQFDEKLFF	TGTGCCAGCAACCCCGGGCCCCTTGGGCAGTTTGATGAAAAACTGTTTTTT
TRBV2	.	.	TRBJ2-2	CASREGPANTGELFF	TGTGCCAGCAGAGAGGGGCCCGCGAACACCGGGGAGCTGTTTTTT
TRBV7-2	.	.	TRBJ2-5	CASSLRRETQYF	TGTGCCAGCAGCTTACGGAGGGAGACCCAGTACTTC
TRBV10-1	.	.	TRBJ1-4	CAIDSRVTNEKLFF	TGCGCCATCGATTCCAGGGTAACTAATGAAAAACTGTTTTTT
TRBV4-2	TRBD1	.	TRBJ2-1	CASSHGDRGDEQFF	TGTGCCAGCAGCCACGGGGACAGGGGAGATGAGCAGTTCTTC